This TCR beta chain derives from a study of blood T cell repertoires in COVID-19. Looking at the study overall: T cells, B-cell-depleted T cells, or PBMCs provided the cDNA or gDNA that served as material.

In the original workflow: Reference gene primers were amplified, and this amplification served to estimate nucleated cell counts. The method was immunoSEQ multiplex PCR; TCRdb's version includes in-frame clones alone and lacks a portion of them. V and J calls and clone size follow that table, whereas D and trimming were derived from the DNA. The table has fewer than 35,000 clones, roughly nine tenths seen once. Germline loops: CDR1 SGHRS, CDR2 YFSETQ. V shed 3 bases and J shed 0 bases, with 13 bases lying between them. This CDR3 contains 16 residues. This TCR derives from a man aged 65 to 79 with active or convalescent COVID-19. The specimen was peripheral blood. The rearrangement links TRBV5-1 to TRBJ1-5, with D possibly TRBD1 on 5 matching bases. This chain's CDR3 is CASSSAPGNSNQPQHF. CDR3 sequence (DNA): TGCGCCAGCAGCTCGGCCCCAGGGAATAGCAATCAGCCCCAGCATTTT.